The next 21 T cell receptor beta chains were all read from a single sample in a study of blood T cell repertoires in COVID-19. Libraries were prepared by immunoSEQ multiplex PCR; TCRdb keeps only in-frame clonotypes and omits some of them. The repertoire consists of a few hundred thousand clones, with over 75% occurring once and the leading ten covering roughly 4.6%. The sample was peripheral blood. These TCRs come from a man aged 50 to 60 with active or convalescent COVID-19.

The CDR3 sequence is CASSDWITTTNEKLFF. CDR3 nucleotide sequence: TGTGCCAGCAGTGATTGGATAACTACAACTAATGAAAAACTGTTTTTT. The chain employs TRBV25-1 and TRBJ1-4; no definite D call. The CDR3 spans 16 residues. Germline loops: CDR1 MGHDK, CDR2 SYGVNS. The V gene lost 3 bases and the J gene lost 0 bases, with 11 bases spanning the gap.

This sequence joins TRBV7-2 and TRBJ2-7; TRBD2 is a possible D gene (7 bases). CDR3 length equals 15 residues. Germline CDR1 and CDR2: SGHTA and FQGNSA. Trimming took off 4 bases at V and 1 base at J, with 14 bases between the two ends. CDR3 in amino acids: CASSSFGGLSYEQYF. The CDR3 DNA reads TGTGCCAGCAGCTCCTTCGGGGGGCTTTCCTACGAGCAGTACTTC. Combining the CDR3 with reference TRBV7-2 and TRBJ2-7 gives the whole variable domain GAGVSQSPSNKVTEKGKDVELRCDPISGHTALYWYRQSLGQGLEFLIYFQGNSAPDKSGLPSDRFSAERTGGSVSTLTIQRTQQEDSAVYLCASSSFGGLSYEQYFGPGTRLTVT.

This clone was counted between two and nine times. The rearrangement uses TRBV4-1 and TRBJ1-5, with no clear D. Germline CDR1 is MGHRA and CDR2 is YSYEKL. There are 14 residues in the CDR3. Trimming stripped 1 base from V and 6 bases from J, with 10 bases between. The CDR3 DNA sequence: TGCGCCAGCAGCCAAGGAGAGGGAACTCAGCCCCAGCATTTT. Translating it yields CASSQGEGTQPQHF.

The count of this clone is one. The chain joins TRBV6-5 to TRBJ2-7; 9 bases are a match to TRBD1. With 8 bases clipped from V and 5 bases from J, the junction kept 10 bases outside the gene matches. The CDR3 extends over 14 amino acids. Germline V gene sequence: CDR1 MNHEY, CDR2 SVGAGI. The CDR3 spells CASGDRAGFDEQYF. Here the CDR3 DNA reads TGTGCCAGCGGGGACAGGGCGGGATTCGACGAGCAGTACTTC.

V usage is TRBV7-9 and J usage is TRBJ1-2; 7 bases match TRBD1. V gave up 3 bases and J gave up 4 bases; unmatched junction bases: 8. This CDR3 contains 15 residues. The germline CDR1 and CDR2 sequences are SEHNR and FQNEAQ (reference sequence). DNA for the CDR3: TGTGCCAGCAGCTTGGACCTAGGGACAGCCTATGGCTACACCTTC. Protein: CASSLDLGTAYGYTF.

The chain has TRBV10-1 and TRBJ1-2; 10 nucleotides agree with TRBD1. CDR1 and CDR2 (germline): WNHNN, SYGVQD (reference sequence). CDR3 size: 14 residues. V lost 7 bases and J lost 7; bases outside the gene matches: 9. The CDR3 nucleotides are TGCGCCAGCAACCTTGACAGGGGGCGCGGTGGCTACACCTTC. Encoded protein: CASNLDRGRGGYTF.

The chain uses TRBV3-1 (or the pseudogene TRBV3-2) and TRBJ2-6; a possible D gene is TRBD2 (5 bases). This CDR3 region has 15 residues. In germline, CDR1 is LGHDT, CDR2 YNNKEL (reference sequence). Trimming removed 3 bases at V and 0 bases at J, with 6 bases between. DNA for the CDR3: TGTGCCAGCAGCCATCGGGGCTCTGGGGCCAACGTCCTGACTTTC. This translates into CASSHRGSGANVLTF.

The J gene is TRBJ2-1, the V gene TRBV9; D is unresolved. The germline V and J ends were trimmed by 3 bases and 5 bases, with 6 bases remaining between them. The CDR3 sequence is 12 residues long. The V gene's germline CDR1 is SGDLS and CDR2 YYNGEE. The CDR3 region is CASSATNNEQFF. The CDR3, as DNA: TGTGCCAGCAGCGCTACTAACAATGAGCAGTTCTTC. The full variable domain, its missing parts supplied by reference TRBV9 and TRBJ2-1, is DSGVTQTPKHLITATGQRVTLRCSPRSGDLSVYWYQQSLDQGLQFLIQYYNGEERAKGNILERFSAQQFPDLHSELNLSSLELGDSALYFCASSATNNEQFFGPGTRLTVL.

The chain employs TRBV28 and TRBJ2-3; D may be TRBD2 (5 bases). Germline loops: CDR1 MDHEN, CDR2 SYDVKM. Deletions cut 1 base from V and 3 bases from J, with 17 bases between. The CDR3 is made up of 17 amino acids. The CDR3 DNA follows: TGTGCCAGCAGTTTATCTTCTTTTGGCGGGTTAACAGATACGCAGTATTTT. Residues: CASSLSSFGGLTDTQYF.

The chain joins TRBV5-1 to TRBJ1-6, with D possibly matching TRBD1 (5 bases). The CDR3 consists of 12 residues. Trimming stripped 0 bases from V and 14 bases from J, with 9 bases between. Germline CDR1 SGHRS, CDR2 YFSETQ. CDR3 bases: TGCGCCAGCAGCTTGGCGGGGGAAGCCCTCCACTTT. Translation gives CASSLAGEALHF.

The chain carries TRBV7-8 and TRBJ1-5; the D is unclear. Germline CDR1 SGHVS, CDR2 FQNEAQ. This CDR3 comprises 14 residues. Trimming pared 4 bases from V and 2 bases from J, leaving 9 bases between. The CDR3 protein is CASSSTGGNQPQHF. For the CDR3, the DNA is TGTGCCAGCAGCTCGACCGGGGGCAATCAGCCCCAGCATTTT. Filled out from reference TRBV7-8 and TRBJ1-5, the complete variable domain reads GAGVSQSPRYKVAKRGQDVALRCDPISGHVSLFWYQQALGQGPEFLTYFQNEAQLDKSGLPSDRFFAERPEGSVSTLKIQRTQQEDSAVYLCASSSTGGNQPQHFGDGTRLSIL.

This clone was found a few times. The rearrangement links TRBV7-9 to TRBJ1-2; the match to TRBD1 covers 7 bases. The CDR3 is 14 amino acids. CDR1 is SEHNR and CDR2 is FQNEAQ in the germline V gene (reference sequence). V lost 3 bases, J lost 4 bases, and 5 bases stayed unmatched. The CDR3 here is CASSLEGAGYGYTF. CDR3 nucleotides: TGTGCCAGCAGCTTGGAGGGGGCCGGCTATGGCTACACCTTC. Full variable domain (rest looked up from reference TRBV7-9 and TRBJ1-2): DTGVSQNPRHKITKRGQNVTFRCDPISEHNRLYWYRQTLGQGPEFLTYFQNEAQLEKSRLLSDRFSAERPKGSFSTLEIQRTEQGDSAMYLCASSLEGAGYGYTFGSGTRLTVV.

The chain joins TRBV28 to TRBJ2-7; D might be TRBD1 (6 bases). Trimming left V 4 bases short and J 1 base short, with 11 bases between. Germline V gives CDR1 MDHEN, CDR2 SYDVKM. The CDR3 has 14 residues. The CDR3 bases are TGTGCCAGCAGTTCCGGGACAAGATCCTACGAGCAGTACTTC. Residues: CASSSGTRSYEQYF. The whole variable domain, filled in from reference TRBV28 and TRBJ2-7, reads DVKVTQSSRYLVKRTGEKVFLECVQDMDHENMFWYRQDPGLGLRLIYFSYDVKMKEKGDIPEGYSVSREKKERFSLILESASTNQTSMYLCASSSGTRSYEQYFGPGTRLTVT.

The chain is built from TRBV18 and TRBJ1-5, with 10 bases fitting TRBD1. The CDR3 consists of 18 residues. V was pared by 3 bases and J by 2 bases, with 10 bases of the junction left unmatched. Germline V lookup: CDR1 KGHSH, CDR2 LQKENI. CDR3 DNA: TGTGCCAGCTCACCTAGGGGAGGGACAGGGGCGCGCAATCAGCCCCAGCATTTT. Its protein is CASSPRGGTGARNQPQHF.

This clone was detected ten times or more. V usage is TRBV7-9 and J usage is TRBJ2-1; 7 nucleotides match TRBD2. Trimming took 4 bases from V and 4 from J; bases not matched to a gene: 7. CDR1 SEHNR and CDR2 FQNEAQ come from the germline V gene (reference sequence). This CDR3 region has 15 residues. The CDR3 DNA reads TGTGCCAGCAGCTCTACTAGCGCTACATACAATGAGCAGTTCTTC. It yields the protein CASSSTSATYNEQFF. Complete variable domain (other parts from reference TRBV7-9 and TRBJ2-1): DTGVSQNPRHKITKRGQNVTFRCDPISEHNRLYWYRQTLGQGPEFLTYFQNEAQLEKSRLLSDRFSAERPKGSFSTLEIQRTEQGDSAMYLCASSSTSATYNEQFFGPGTRLTVL.

The chain combines TRBV10-3 with TRBJ2-7; D gene uncertain. This CDR3 comprises 13 residues. Germline-derived CDR1 and CDR2 are ENHRY and SYGVKD. Trimming left V 6 bases short and J 6 bases short, with 15 bases between. The CDR3: CAIRSNSNPEQYF. CDR3 DNA sequence: TGTGCCATCAGAAGTAACAGTAACCCCGAGCAGTACTTC.

CDR3 protein: CASSVTSGTSVYEQYF. The CDR3 nucleotides are TGTGCCAGCAGCGTAACCTCCGGGACTAGCGTTTACGAGCAGTACTTC. The V call is TRBV9, the J call TRBJ2-7, with 10 bases that match TRBD2. With 1 base clipped from V and 4 bases from J, the junction kept 8 bases outside the gene matches. CDR1 is SGDLS and CDR2 is YYNGEE in the germline V gene. The length of the CDR3 is 16 residues.

This clone has only one observation. The chain carries TRBV19 and TRBJ1-5, with a weak D call TRBD1 (5 bases). Trimming removed 6 bases from V and 1 base from J, with 13 bases in between. The germline gives CDR1 LNHDA, CDR2 SQIVND (reference sequence). The CDR3 contains 15 residues. The CDR3 is CASRLRGGSNQPQHF. Written as DNA, the CDR3 is TGTGCCAGTAGGCTGCGGGGGGGGAGCAATCAGCCCCAGCATTTT.

The chain combines TRBV5-1 with TRBJ2-1; 10 nucleotides line up with TRBD2. CDR3 length: 15 amino acids. J gave up 4 bases and V 4 bases, and 5 bases lay outside the gene matches. Germline CDR1 and CDR2: SGHRS and YFSETQ. The CDR3 region has the DNA TGCGCCAGCAGCCGGACTAGCGGAGATTACAATGAGCAGTTCTTC. Translating it yields CASSRTSGDYNEQFF. The full variable domain, with the rest looked up from reference TRBV5-1 and TRBJ2-1, is KAGVTQTPRYLIKTRGQQVTLSCSPISGHRSVSWYQQTPGQGLQFLFEYFSETQRNKGNFPGRFSGRQFSNSRSEMNVSTLELGDSALYLCASSRTSGDYNEQFFGPGTRLTVL.

The genes are TRBV11-3 and TRBJ2-3, with TRBD2 matching over 9 bases. Germline V gene data show CDR1 as SGHNT and CDR2 as YENEEA. The CDR3 totals 16 residues. The trim removed 5 bases at V and 0 bases at J, leaving 6 bases unmatched. CDR3: CASSRGTSQSTDTQYF. DNA for the CDR3: TGTGCCAGCAGCCGGGGGACTAGCCAAAGCACAGATACGCAGTATTTT. The full variable domain, with the rest looked up from reference TRBV11-3 and TRBJ2-3, is EAGVVQSPRYKIIEKKQPVAFWCNPISGHNTLYWYLQNLGQGPELLIRYENEEAVDDSQLPKDRFSAERLKGVDSTLKIQPAELGDSAVYLCASSRGTSQSTDTQYFGPGTRLTVL.

This chain links TRBV7-8 with TRBJ2-1; 7 bases line up with TRBD2. Trimming took 3 bases from V and 0 from J; bases not matched to a gene: 5. The CDR3 loop spans 16 amino acids. Germline V gene lookup returns CDR1 SGHVS and CDR2 FQNEAQ. CDR3 amino acids: CASSLRDYSSYNEQFF. The CDR3 DNA sequence: TGTGCCAGCAGCTTGAGGGACTATAGCTCCTACAATGAGCAGTTCTTC.